The entry that follows covers one T cell receptor beta chain sequence. The sample is drawn from a study of blood T cell repertoires in COVID-19. Looking at the study overall: Samples representing acute and convalescent COVID-19 were sourced from the United States, Italy and Spain. PBMCs, B-cell-depleted T cells, or T cells provided the cDNA or gDNA that made up the material.

From germline, CDR1 is SQVTM and CDR2 ANQGSEA. Trimming took 6 bases from V and 6 from J; bases not matched to a gene: 9. The CDR3 extends over 14 amino acids. Original processing notes: Cell counts per sample came from amplifying reference gene primers. The repertoire was sequenced with immunoSEQ multiplex PCR; TCRdb's copy has only in-frame clones and lacks some. That table gives V, J and clone size, and the DNA gave D and trimming. The data show about 160,000 clones, roughly 90% seen once. The rearrangement uses TRBV29-1 and TRBJ2-3, with TRBD2 matching over 10 bases. Input material: peripheral blood. The receptor comes from a man aged 50-59 years with acute or convalescent COVID-19. The CDR3 protein is CSVGFTSGDDTQYF. DNA of the CDR3: TGCAGCGTCGGGTTTACTAGCGGGGATGATACGCAGTATTTT.